The present T cell receptor beta chain was sequenced within a study of CD8+ T cells in alopecia areata. Study context: A regimen of oral tofacitinib, 5 to 10 mg twice daily, was given to treated patients. Percent affected scalp area, the SALT score, rated treated patients' severity. Whole-study results and caveats: Having one nonresponder leaves uncertain how baseline CD8+ expansion relates to response. Scalp and blood samples kept many expanded lesional clones throughout tofacitinib.

CDR1 and CDR2 from the germline V gene are LNHDA and SQIVND (reference sequence). V lost 4 bases and J lost 4, with 11 bases in between. The CDR3 is 15 residues long. Extraction and reverse transcription of RNA yielded cDNA as the sequencing template. Method: immunoSEQ multiplex PCR; TCRdb's copy keeps in-frame clones and lacks some. Among about 220,000 clones listed, roughly 56% were seen once. The treatment is: oral pan-JAK inhibitor, 5-10 mg twice daily. With respect to this clone: The target antigen is unknown.

The V call is TRBV19, the J call TRBJ1-6; D not resolved. The clonotype comes from a human donor with alopecia areata. The material was CD4+ T cells sorted from blood, obtained at week 4, from a patient treated with tofacitinib. CDR3 in DNA: TGTGCCAGTAGTAATGGTGGAGTTTATAATTCACCCCTCCACTTT. Encoded protein: CASSNGGVYNSPLHF.